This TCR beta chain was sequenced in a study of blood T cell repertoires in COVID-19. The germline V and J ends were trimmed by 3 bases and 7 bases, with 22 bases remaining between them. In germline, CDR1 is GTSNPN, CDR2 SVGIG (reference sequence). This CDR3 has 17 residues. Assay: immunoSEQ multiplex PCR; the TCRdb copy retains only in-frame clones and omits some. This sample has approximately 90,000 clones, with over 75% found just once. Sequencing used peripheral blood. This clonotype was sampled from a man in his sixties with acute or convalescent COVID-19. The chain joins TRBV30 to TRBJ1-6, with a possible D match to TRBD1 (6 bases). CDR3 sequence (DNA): TGTGCCTGGAGGCCTGTTACAGGGCCGCGAGGAAATTCACCCCTCCACTTT. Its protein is CAWRPVTGPRGNSPLHF.